This T cell receptor beta chain emerged from a study of blood T cells in healthy people across ages. Peripheral blood, about 10 milliliters per donor, was collected. Total RNA was extracted at no less than 5 micrograms per sample. Only a few counts were recorded for this clonotype. A second PCR, run for about 6 to 11 cycles, used a sample-barcoded 5' primer plus a J-beta primer mix. TCRdb reanalysed the 5' RACE reads using MiXCR and keeps one entry per CDR3 protein. This table has around 1,000,000 distinct CDR3 sequences, around two fifths appearing once. Germline CDR1 is SGHDN and CDR2 is FVKESK. This CDR3 region has 13 residues.

Sequenced: blood. The J gene is TRBJ2-4, the V gene TRBV14; D possibly corresponds to TRBD2 (6 bases). Gene TRBJ2-7 matches the end of the DNA better, so the J call may be wrong. The source is a man aged 18 to 29 in good health. CDR3 amino acids: CASSTSRRGEQYF. The CDR3 DNA reads as TGTGCCAGCAGCACCTCCAGGAGGGGCGAGCAGTACTTC.